This T cell receptor beta chain was sequenced in a study of shared clonotypes between healthy human individuals. In the study overall: Researchers drew samples from two women and three men aged 18 to 49. Researchers assigned three CD4 naive, three CD4 memory, two CD8 naive and one CD8 memory plate to each donor.

Notes on this clone: No antigen is known for it.

Whole-study results and caveats: Clonotypes shared by all four sorted-subset donors had higher generation probabilities than non-shared clonotypes.

J gave up 3 bases and V 0 bases, and 3 bases lay outside the gene matches. The CDR3 contains 16 residues. Germline V gene lookup returns CDR1 SGHDT and CDR2 YYEEEE. The table came from immunoSEQ multiplex PCR; TCRdb's copy has only in-frame clones and leaves some out. The table has roughly 1 million clones, around 74% seen once. This TCR was recovered from a man aged 18 to 30 in good health. The chain links TRBV5-6 to TRBJ2-3; 11 bases align to TRBD1. Sequencing was done on a sample of memory CD4+ T cells sorted from blood. Documented subset: CD45RA-negative fraction. In DNA form, the CDR3 reads TGTGCCAGCAGCTTGGTCGGACAGGGGGCAACAGATACGCAGTATTTT. Amino acid sequence: CASSLVGQGATDTQYF.